This TCR beta chain originates from a study of identical twins. TCRdb called the 5' RACE reads again in MiXCR, with one record for every CDR3 protein. Of nearly 650,000 distinct CDR3 sequences listed, 7% to 7.5% are singletons. The J segment lost 3 bases and the V segment lost 8 bases, leaving 7 bases of the junction unmatched. The length of the CDR3 is 15 residues. Germline lookup yields CDR1 SQVTM and CDR2 ANQGSEA. This clonotype turned up a few times. Its antigen remains unknown. Study results and limitations: Insertion counts were lower in abundant cord blood beta clonotypes, a trend that memory repertoires did not show.

A further study also used this sample, focusing on yellow fever vaccine responses in identical twins.

The specimen sequenced was PBMCs. The sequence came from a woman between 18 and 29 years old in good health. This sequence joins TRBV29-1 and TRBJ2-1; 13 positions agree with TRBD2. CDR3 in DNA: TGCAGCACCACGGGACTAGCGGGAAACTACAATGAGCAGTTCTTC. Its translation is CSTTGLAGNYNEQFF.